A single sample gave rise to the 11 T cell receptor beta chains below, sequenced in a study of molecular identifiers for immune sequencing clone quantification. TCRdb re-analysed the PCR reads in MiXCR, keeping a single row per CDR3 protein. The profile shows 300,000 to 400,000 distinct CDR3 sequences, about a quarter of them singletons. The sample comprised naive CD8+ T cells from blood, with Jurkat cell RNA spiked in. Subset described: FACS-sorted CD8+CD4-CCR7+CD45RA+ naive T cells. Receptor source: a human donor in good health. Some libraries in this study had Jurkat cell RNA spiked in.

This chain links TRBV4-3 with TRBJ2-3; a weak D match, TRBD2 (6 bases). CDR1 and CDR2 from the germline V gene are LGHNA and YSLEER. V was clipped by 1 base and J by 3 bases, with 11 bases between them. This CDR3 has 15 residues. The CDR3 loop is CASSQVSRGTDTQYF. The CDR3 region has the DNA TGCGCCAGCAGCCAAGTCAGCCGGGGGACAGATACGCAGTATTTT.

Only a few counts were recorded for this clonotype. The chain couples TRBV4-1 to TRBJ2-1; TRBD2 agrees at 9 bases. With 6 bases clipped from V and 8 bases from J, the junction kept 17 bases outside the gene matches. The CDR3 runs to 17 residues. Germline CDR1 and CDR2: MGHRA and YSYEKL. As DNA, the CDR3 is TGCGCCAGCAGTCCTCTTGGCGGGGGGGCCGGATTTTATGAGCAGTTCTTC. Its translation is CASSPLGGGAGFYEQFF.

This clonotype appeared a few times. The genes are TRBV20-1 and TRBJ1-1, with 7 bases lining up with TRBD1. Germline V CDR1 and CDR2: DFQATT, SNEGSKA (reference sequence). CDR3 length: 12 amino acids. Germline trimming cut 7 bases from V and 5 bases from J; bases unmatched to any gene: 7. The CDR3 coding sequence is TGCAGTGACGCGGACAGGTCGACTGAAGCTTTCTTT. It yields the protein CSDADRSTEAFF.

This clonotype has just a few counts. The rearrangement links TRBV28 to TRBJ2-2; TRBD1 matches at 7 bases. Germline V gives CDR1 MDHEN, CDR2 SYDVKM. V shed 8 bases and J 1 base; nucleotides not matched to a gene: 4. The CDR3 is made up of 14 amino acids. Here the CDR3 reads CASGGQMNTGELFF. Here the CDR3 DNA reads TGTGCCAGCGGGGGACAGATGAACACCGGGGAGCTGTTTTTT.

This clonotype has at least ten counts. J is TRBJ1-1 and V is TRBV5-4, with TRBD1 matching over 7 bases. The V and J ends lost 1 base and 4 bases, in that order; junction bases with no gene match: 10. The CDR3 has 16 residues. Germline V gives CDR1 SGHNT, CDR2 YYREEE (reference sequence). The DNA for the CDR3 is TGTGCCAGCAGCTTGCCACAGGGGCAAAGTGGCACTGAAGCTTTCTTT. Amino acids: CASSLPQGQSGTEAFF.

The chain combines TRBV4-3 with TRBJ1-1; D is undetermined. The CDR3 loop spans 16 amino acids. Germline V CDR1 and CDR2: LGHNA, YSLEER. Between the trimmed V and J ends, which lost 0 bases and 0 bases, there was a span of 11 bases. The CDR3 DNA reads as TGCGCCAGCAGCCAAGATAGGTGGGGAGTGAACACTGAAGCTTTCTTT. Translating gives CASSQDRWGVNTEAFF.

This clonotype has ten or more counts. This sequence joins TRBV5-1 and TRBJ2-3; D is unresolved. The germline V gene has CDR1 SGHRS and CDR2 YFSETQ. The V and J ends lost 0 bases and 0 bases respectively, with 8 bases between them. This CDR3 spans 15 amino acids. The CDR3 DNA sequence: TGCGCCAGCAGCTTGGTTGCCTTCAGCACAGATACGCAGTATTTT. Translation gives CASSLVAFSTDTQYF.

This chain uses TRBV6-2 or TRBV6-3 with TRBJ2-2; 9 positions agree with TRBD1. Losses at the gene ends were 7 bases for V and 0 bases for J; bases not matched to a gene: 6. From germline, CDR1 is MNHEY and CDR2 SVGEGT. This CDR3 is built from 16 residues. Here the CDR3 reads CASKGTGGANTGELFF. The CDR3 nucleotides are TGTGCCAGCAAAGGAACAGGGGGCGCGAACACCGGGGAGCTGTTTTTT.

This clonotype was seen a single time. Possible read error: a much larger clone is one base away. The chain recombines TRBV12-5 with TRBJ1-1; maybe TRBD1 (5 bases). V was pared by 1 base and J by 5 bases, with 14 bases between. Germline CDR1 LGHNT, CDR2 FRNRAP. This CDR3 region has 15 residues. The CDR3 region is CASGLEGRGKTEAFF. The CDR3 DNA sequence: TGTGCTAGTGGTTTGGAGGGACGAGGTAAGACTGAAGCTTTCTTT.

A remark on this clonotype: The junction and the germline gene differ at one end; a read error may be behind it. The chain recombines TRBV19 with TRBJ2-3; 10 bases are shared with TRBD1. This CDR3 has 14 amino acids. Germline V gives CDR1 LNHDA, CDR2 SQIVND (reference sequence). The CDR3 coding sequence is TGTGCCACAAAACCGGGACAGGGGACAGATATGCAGTATTTT. Amino acids: CATKPGQGTDMQYF. The full variable domain, with the rest looked up from reference TRBV19 and TRBJ2-3, is DGGITQSPKYLFRKEGQNVTLSCEQNLNHDAMYWYRQDPGQGLRLIYYSQIVNDFQKGDIAEGYSVSREKKESFPLTVTSAQKNPTAFYLCATKPGQGTDMQYFGPGTRLTVL.

There are a few counts of this clonotype. At one end the junction does not follow the germline gene, possibly because of a read error. The rearrangement uses TRBV29-1 and TRBJ1-1; D unresolved. The CDR3 covers 12 residues. Per the germline V gene, CDR1 is SQVTM and CDR2 is ANQGSEA. This CDR3 is CSVQSMNTEALF. The CDR3 DNA reads TGCAGCGTTCAAAGCATGAACACTGAAGCTCTCTTT.